These T cell receptor beta chains were read from a single sample in a study of blood T cell repertoires in COVID-19. The table came from immunoSEQ multiplex PCR; TCRdb's copy has only in-frame clones and leaves some out. The sample yields tens of thousands of clones, 90% seen once. The sample comprised peripheral blood. The receptors come from a woman in her thirties or forties with active COVID-19. Each CDR3 is given without its conserved first and last residue. A D gene is named only where the DNA matches it firmly.

v_call | d_call | cdr3_aa
TRBV18 | - | ASSPVPVSSNSPLH
TRBV6-4 | TRBD2 | ASSEGLAGTDTQY
TRBV7-9 | TRBD2 | ASSQGLIAPYEQC
TRBV9 | TRBD2 | ASSADPPGGVHSYEQY
TRBV7-8 | - | ASSFSRGGRRNEKLF
TRBV5-4 | TRBD2 | ASSLFGGADQETQY
TRBV5-6 | - | ASSLTSYEQY
TRBV3-1/TRBV3-2 | TRBD2 | ASSRTSGGRGEQF
TRBV19 | TRBD1 | ASSIPTGGQETQY
TRBV6-1 | - | ASSESRALIEKLF
TRBV13 | TRBD1 | ASSERQGAYEQY
TRBV6-5 | - | ASAPGAVNYGYT
TRBV13 | TRBD1 | ASSLVTQGARNSPLH
TRBV19 | TRBD2 | ASSRRLAGGPTDTQY
TRBV5-1 | - | ASSADSRGEKLF
TRBV29-1 | - | SVALQGTPSYEQY
TRBV27 | TRBD1 | ASRPWGTGTGVSEQY
TRBV6-5 | TRBD1 | ASSPQGAHQPQH
TRBV3-1/TRBV3-2 | - | ASSQDPFPTGGAKDTQY
TRBV11-2 | - | ASRLTGFHEQY
TRBV7-2 | TRBD1 | ASSKDRGQETQY
TRBV2 | TRBD1 | ASSWDRARSPLH
TRBV6-6 | - | ASSYRGRYTEAF
TRBV10-3 | TRBD2 | AAGTSGGAADTQY
TRBV6-5 | - | ASTPPGGGHDEAF
TRBV18 | TRBD1 | ASSPGQGNAISPLH
TRBV11-2 | TRBD1 | ASTHWKQGADGYT
TRBV7-8 | TRBD1 | ASSLGTGVRSGNTIY
TRBV3-1/TRBV3-2 | - | ASSRGLGYEQY
TRBV7-8 | TRBD1 | ASSLVGRGFFPYGYT
TRBV11-3 | - | ASAPGGNQPQH
TRBV19 | - | ASSPTGRYEQY
TRBV5-1 | - | ASSLLPGSLNTEAF
TRBV9 | - | ASSVEWQGGLDTQY
TRBV6-6 | - | ASRGQPYGYT
TRBV5-1 | - | ASARGFNEKLF
TRBV11-2 | TRBD1 | ASSLRIPGQGVGELF
TRBV5-4 | - | ASSRGHQNYGYT
TRBV5-6 | - | ASTQVSNYGYT
TRBV27 | TRBD1 | ASLNLRQGVNYGYT
TRBV6-5 | - | ASSSPGADTQY
TRBV11-3 | TRBD1 | ASSPRRGQGAREQY
TRBV19 | - | ASSIQFSGANVLT
TRBV6-2/TRBV6-3 | - | ASSYTDRIQPQH